This T cell receptor beta chain originates from a study of CD8 T cells in Susac syndrome. Study-level results: Individuals included in the TCR sequencing and HLA analysis were acknowledged by the study to be relatively few in number.

RNA amounts of 0.5 to 1 ug underwent reverse transcription with random hexamers. Amplification of TCR beta CDR3 across 54 Vbeta and 13 Jbeta was performed with immunoSEQ multiplex PCR. TCRdb called the immunoSEQ multiplex PCR reads again in MiXCR, with one record for every CDR3 protein. In the table there are around 170,000 distinct CDR3 sequences, around 95% of which are singletons. Turning to this clonotype: Its matching antigen is unknown.

Trimming stripped 8 bases from V and 0 bases from J, with 11 bases between. Germline V gene lookup returns CDR1 SNHLY and CDR2 FYNNEI. This CDR3 region has 14 residues. Sequencing input: CD4+ T cells from PBMCs. This receptor was obtained from a human donor with Susac syndrome. The rearrangement joins TRBV2 to TRBJ2-1; D assignment may be TRBD1 or TRBD2 (5 bases each). The CDR3 loop reads CASRGTSSYNEQFF. CDR3 sequence (DNA): TGTGCCAGCCGGGGCACAAGCTCCTACAATGAGCAGTTCTTC.